This TCR beta chain was captured in a study of regulatory T cells in long-lasting Graves disease. General study points: Persistent-disease Graves' patients showed less TCR diversity than new cases.

Time point specified: persistent/refractory GD, antithyroid drugs over 5 years with positive TRAb. After RNA was extracted from PBMCs, the TCR library was made from it. Only a few counts were recorded for this clonotype. What it recognizes is unknown. Combining iRepertoire HTBI primers with Arm-PCR of CDR3 regions, the authors built TCR beta libraries. TCRdb redid the calling of the multiplex PCR reads with MiXCR, one entry per CDR3 protein. This table holds around 510,000 distinct CDR3 sequences, roughly 20% found once. Material: peripheral blood mononuclear cells (PBMCs), obtained when the disease was refractory, from a patient treated with antithyroid drugs. This TCR was sampled from a female donor with Graves disease.

This CDR3 reads CASSQGPSGGGTEAFF. The CDR3 DNA reads TGCGCCAGCAGCCAAGGTCCATCAGGGGGCGGCACTGAAGCTTTCTTT. The chain has TRBV4-1 and TRBJ1-1; TRBD1 aligns across 8 bases. The CDR3 sequence is 16 residues long. Germline V gene lookup returns CDR1 MGHRA and CDR2 YSYEKL. Trimming cost V 1 base and J 4 bases; bases outside gene matches: 8.